The present TCR beta chain was sequenced within a study of control samples from healthy donors and cancer patients. Germline V gene sequence: CDR1 MNHEY, CDR2 SMNVEV (reference sequence). The V and J ends lost 6 bases and 9 bases, in that order; junction bases with no gene match: 9. The CDR3 has 13 amino acids. Profiling relied on immunoSEQ multiplex PCR, and the TCRdb table lists in-frame clones only, not all of them. The table records over 150,000 clones, roughly 94% of them present only once. The chain employs TRBV27 and TRBJ2-7; TRBD2 matches at 9 bases. Sequencing used blood. This clonotype was sampled from a woman under 30 in good health. In DNA, the CDR3 is TGTGCCAGCAGCTTTGAGAGGACTAGCGTGCAGTACTTC. Translation: CASSFERTSVQYF.